This TCR beta chain stems from a study of blood T cell repertoires in COVID-19. Overall study: Nucleic acid was either cDNA or gDNA, and it came from T cells, B-cell-depleted T cells, or PBMCs.

Per the original data handling: Amplifying reference gene primers gave estimates of nucleated cell counts. Repertoires were generated with immunoSEQ multiplex PCR, while TCRdb's copy carries only in-frame clones and drops some. V, J and clone size derive from that table, while D and trimming were established from the DNA sequence. This table holds around 130,000 clones, roughly 81% found once. Trimming removed 6 bases from V and 2 bases from J; junction bases left unmatched: 7. CDR1 is MNHEY and CDR2 is SMNVEV in the germline V gene (reference sequence). CDR3 length equals 14 residues. Material for sequencing was peripheral blood. The chain is built from TRBV27 and TRBJ2-7; the match to TRBD1 covers 7 bases. This clonotype was obtained from a human donor in a cohort sampled during active COVID-19. CDR3 protein: CASRKDRAPYEQYF. The CDR3 DNA sequence: TGTGCCAGCAGGAAAGACAGGGCCCCCTACGAGCAGTACTTC.